This TCR beta chain comes out of a study of blood T cell repertoires in COVID-19. Study at large: Sources were T cells, B-cell-depleted T cells, or PBMCs; the material itself was cDNA or gDNA.

Using immunoSEQ multiplex PCR, the repertoire was profiled, and TCRdb retains in-frame clones only, with some absent. The sample has about 93,000 clones; 80% are singletons. The clonotype originates from a human donor in a cohort sampled during active COVID-19. Sequencing was performed on peripheral blood.

The CDR3 spells CASSLAGRYQPQHF. The DNA for the CDR3 is TGTGCCAGCAGCTTAGCGGGGAGATATCAGCCCCAGCATTTT. The chain has TRBV7-8 and TRBJ1-5; D is ambiguous. The CDR3 spans 14 residues. Between the trimmed V and J ends, which lost 0 bases and 5 bases, there was a span of 8 bases. Germline V CDR1 and CDR2: SGHVS, FQNEAQ.